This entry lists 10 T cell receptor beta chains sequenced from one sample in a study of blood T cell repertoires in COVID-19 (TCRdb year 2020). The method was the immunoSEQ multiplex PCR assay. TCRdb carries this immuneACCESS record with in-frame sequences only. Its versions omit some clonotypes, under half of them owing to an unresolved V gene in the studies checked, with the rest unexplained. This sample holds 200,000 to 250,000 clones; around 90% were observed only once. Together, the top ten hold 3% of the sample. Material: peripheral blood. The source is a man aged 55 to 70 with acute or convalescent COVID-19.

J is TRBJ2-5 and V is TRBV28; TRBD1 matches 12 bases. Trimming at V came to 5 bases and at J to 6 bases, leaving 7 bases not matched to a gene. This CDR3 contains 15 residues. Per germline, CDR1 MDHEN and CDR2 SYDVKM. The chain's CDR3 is CASSPGQGAMKTQYF. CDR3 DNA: TGTGCCAGCAGTCCGGGACAGGGGGCGATGAAGACCCAGTACTTC.

The CDR3 DNA follows: TGTGCCAGCAGTGACTTAGAGGGAAGAGCCCCGAGCTCCTACGAGCAGTACTTC. Encoded protein: CASSDLEGRAPSSYEQYF. The chain employs TRBV6-4 and TRBJ2-7, with D possibly being TRBD2 (5 bases). Trimming cost V 1 base and J 0 bases, with 19 bases left between them. There are 18 residues in the CDR3. Germline CDR1 reads MRHNA; CDR2 reads SNTAGT.

The CDR3 region is CASSPGRVRYQPQHF. DNA for the CDR3: TGTGCCAGCAGCCCTGGGAGGGTTAGGTATCAGCCCCAGCATTTT. The gene calls are TRBV6-2 or TRBV6-3 and TRBJ1-5; no firm D call. Germline V CDR1 and CDR2: MNHEY, SVGEGT. This CDR3 has 15 residues. V lost 6 bases and J 5 bases, leaving 17 bases between the germline ends.

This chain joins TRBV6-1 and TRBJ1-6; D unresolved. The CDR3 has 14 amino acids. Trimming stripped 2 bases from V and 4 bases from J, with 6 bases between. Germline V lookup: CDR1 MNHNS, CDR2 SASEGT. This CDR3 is CASSELPYNSPLHF. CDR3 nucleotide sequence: TGTGCCAGCAGTGAACTTCCTTATAATTCACCCCTCCACTTT.

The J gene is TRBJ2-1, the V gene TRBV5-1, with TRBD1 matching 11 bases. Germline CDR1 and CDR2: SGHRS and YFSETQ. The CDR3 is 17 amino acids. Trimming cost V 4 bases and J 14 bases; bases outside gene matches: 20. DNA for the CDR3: TGCGCCAGCAGCCGCGAGGGCCCGGGACAGGGGGTACCGGTCGAGTTCTTC. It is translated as CASSREGPGQGVPVEFF.

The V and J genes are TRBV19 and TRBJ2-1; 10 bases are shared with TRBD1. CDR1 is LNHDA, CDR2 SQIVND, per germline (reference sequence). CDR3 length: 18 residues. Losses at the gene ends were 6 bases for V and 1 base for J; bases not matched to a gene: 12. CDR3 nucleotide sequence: TGTGCCAGTAGCCCAATCGGTCGGACAGGGGGATCCTACAATGAGCAGTTCTTC. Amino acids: CASSPIGRTGGSYNEQFF.

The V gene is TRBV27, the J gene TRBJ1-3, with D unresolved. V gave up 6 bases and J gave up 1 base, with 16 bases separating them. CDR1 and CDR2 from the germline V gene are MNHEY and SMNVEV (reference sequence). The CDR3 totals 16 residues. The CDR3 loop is CASRPLGVRSGNTIYF. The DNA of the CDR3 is TGTGCCAGCAGACCGCTCGGGGTTAGGTCTGGAAACACCATATATTTT.

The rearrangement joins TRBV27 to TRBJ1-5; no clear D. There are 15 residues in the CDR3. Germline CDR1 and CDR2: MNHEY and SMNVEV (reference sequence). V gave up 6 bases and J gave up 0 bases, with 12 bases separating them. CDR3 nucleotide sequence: TGTGCCAGCAGCGGGGTAGGGAATAGCAATCAGCCCCAGCATTTT. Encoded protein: CASSGVGNSNQPQHF.

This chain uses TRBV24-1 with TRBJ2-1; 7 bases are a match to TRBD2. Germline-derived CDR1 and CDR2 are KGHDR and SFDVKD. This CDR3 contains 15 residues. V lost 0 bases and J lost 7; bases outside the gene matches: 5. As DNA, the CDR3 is TGTGCCACCAGTGATTTGATGGGGGGGGTAAATGAGCAGTTCTTC. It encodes CATSDLMGGVNEQFF.

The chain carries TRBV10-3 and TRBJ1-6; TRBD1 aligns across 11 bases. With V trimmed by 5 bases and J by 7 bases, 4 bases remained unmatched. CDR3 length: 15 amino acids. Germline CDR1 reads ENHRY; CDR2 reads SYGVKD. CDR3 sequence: CAISKGQGENSPLHF. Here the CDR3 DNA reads TGTGCCATCAGTAAGGGACAGGGGGAAAATTCACCCCTCCACTTT.